A single sample gave rise to the 28 T cell receptor beta chains below, sequenced in a study of cytomegalovirus exposure and HLA in healthy donors. Amplification used 60 Vbeta primers and 13 Jbeta primers. The data were produced by immunoSEQ multiplex PCR, yet TCRdb's version contains in-frame clones alone and is incomplete. The sample yields roughly 150,000 clones, more than 75% seen once. The sample taken for sequencing was PBMCs. The receptors stem from a girl under 18 in good health and CMV-seropositive.

V and J are TRBV13 and TRBJ1-4; tentatively, D is TRBD1 (6 bases). CDR1 PRHDT and CDR2 FYEKMQ come from the germline V gene (reference sequence). There are 15 residues in the CDR3. V was trimmed by 1 base and J by 3 bases, leaving 9 bases between them. The chain's CDR3 is CASSLEAGANEKLFF. The CDR3 coding sequence is TGTGCCAGCAGCTTAGAGGCAGGGGCTAATGAAAAACTGTTTTTT.

The V call is TRBV28, the J call TRBJ1-5; possibly TRBD1 for D (5 bases). Germline V gene lookup returns CDR1 MDHEN and CDR2 SYDVKM. The CDR3 length is 19 residues. V lost 1 base and J 3 bases, leaving 22 bases between the germline ends. The CDR3 coding sequence is TGTGCCAGCAGTTTATACAGGCTCGACCGGCAGGGAAACAATCAGCCCCAGCATTTT. Protein product: CASSLYRLDRQGNNQPQHF.

The rearrangement joins TRBV6-6 to TRBJ2-1; TRBD2 aligns across 7 bases. CDR1 is MNHNY and CDR2 is SVGAGI in the germline V gene (reference sequence). There are 12 residues in the CDR3. The V and J ends lost 4 bases and 8 bases, in that order; junction bases with no gene match: 2. CDR3 protein: CASSLGGDEQFF. CDR3 bases: TGTGCCAGCAGTTTGGGAGGGGATGAGCAGTTCTTC.

The chain has TRBV7-9 and TRBJ1-1; no firm D call. Germline CDR1 and CDR2: SEHNR and FQNEAQ (reference sequence). Trimming left V 7 bases short and J 1 base short, with 7 bases between. This CDR3 has 12 residues. The CDR3 region has the DNA TGTGCCAGCATAAGAGAGAACACTGAAGCTTTCTTT. Translating gives CASIRENTEAFF.

This chain uses TRBV18 with TRBJ2-3; 13 bases match TRBD2. The germline CDR1 and CDR2 sequences are KGHSH and LQKENI. The CDR3 consists of 15 residues. J gave up 4 bases and V 2 bases, and 0 bases lay outside the gene matches. In DNA form, the CDR3 reads TGTGCCAGCTCACCAACTAGCGGGGGGGCAGATACGCAGTATTTT. It yields the protein CASSPTSGGADTQYF.

The CDR3 DNA reads TGTGCCAGCAGCTTATACAGGGGGCCCTCCCTCTACGAGCAGTACTTC. Protein product: CASSLYRGPSLYEQYF. The V call is TRBV7-6, the J call TRBJ2-7; the match to TRBD1 covers 9 bases. The CDR3 runs 16 residues. Germline CDR1 reads SGHVS; CDR2 reads FNYEAQ. V gave up 2 bases and J gave up 3 bases; unmatched junction bases: 8. The whole variable domain, filled in from reference TRBV7-6 and TRBJ2-7, reads GAGVSQSPRYKVTKRGQDVALRCDPISGHVSLYWYRQALGQGPEFLTYFNYEAQQDKSGLPNDRFSAERPEGSISTLTIQRTEQRDSAMYRCASSLYRGPSLYEQYFGPGTRLTVT.

The chain recombines TRBV27 with TRBJ1-2; D uncertain. Trimming left V 2 bases short and J 4 bases short, with 11 bases between. The CDR3 consists of 14 residues. CDR1 and CDR2 (germline): MNHEY, SMNVEV (reference sequence). The CDR3 protein is CASSLIPGVYGYTF. The CDR3 DNA reads as TGTGCCAGCAGTTTAATCCCCGGGGTCTATGGCTACACCTTC.

This clone appeared a few times. The chain links TRBV5-4 to TRBJ1-2, with no clear D. Germline V CDR1 and CDR2: SGHNT, YYREEE (reference sequence). This CDR3 has 14 residues. Trimming left V 0 bases short and J 8 bases short, with 14 bases between. CDR3 DNA: TGTGCCAGCAGCTTGGTGGAGGGAAGTCGGGGCTACACCTTC. Its protein is CASSLVEGSRGYTF.

This chain joins TRBV28 and TRBJ1-1; 8 nucleotides agree with TRBD1. CDR3 size: 12 residues. The junction had 2 bases not matched to a gene; V was cut back by 10 bases and J by 1 base. Germline V gene sequence: CDR1 MDHEN, CDR2 SYDVKM. CDR3 coding DNA: TGTGCCATCGGACAGGGGAACACTGAAGCTTTCTTT. It translates to CAIGQGNTEAFF.

The rearrangement uses TRBV6-1 and TRBJ1-5; TRBD1 agrees at 12 bases. V was clipped by 0 bases and J by 8 bases; unmatched bases: 5. Germline V gene lookup returns CDR1 MNHNS and CDR2 SASEGT. The CDR3 totals 16 residues. CDR3 bases: TGTGCCAGCAGTGAAGCATGGGACAGGGGGCAAGAGCCCCAGCATTTT. As protein: CASSEAWDRGQEPQHF.

This clone came up a few times. The chain couples TRBV5-4 to TRBJ2-3, with a possible D match to TRBD1 (5 bases). The germline V gene has CDR1 SGHNT and CDR2 YYREEE (reference sequence). The CDR3 has 15 amino acids. V shed 6 bases and J shed 5 bases, with 19 bases lying between them. The CDR3 protein is CASKGAPQNGDTQYF. CDR3 DNA sequence: TGTGCCAGCAAAGGGGCTCCCCAAAACGGAGATACGCAGTATTTT.

As for this clone: A much more abundant neighbour one base away suggests this may be a read error. The CDR3 bases are TGTGCCAGCAGCTTGGCAGGGGCCAAAAACATTCAGTACTTC. Translation gives CASSLAGAKNIQYF. The V call is TRBV5-4, the J call TRBJ2-4; a weak D match, TRBD1 (5 bases). The CDR3 has 14 residues. Trimming took off 0 bases at V and 1 base at J, with 5 bases between the two ends. The germline gives CDR1 SGHNT, CDR2 YYREEE (reference sequence).

This chain joins TRBV27 and TRBJ2-5; D is perhaps TRBD1 (5 bases). The germline CDR1 and CDR2 sequences are MNHEY and SMNVEV (reference sequence). The V end lost 3 bases, the J end lost 5 bases, and 10 bases lay between the germline ends. The CDR3 has 13 residues. The CDR3 bases are TGTGCCAGCAGTTTCGGCAGGGTCGAGACCCAGTACTTC. Translated: CASSFGRVETQYF.

J is TRBJ2-7 and V is TRBV4-3; 12 positions agree with TRBD2. The CDR3 has 16 amino acids. The trim removed 4 bases at V and 4 bases at J, leaving 8 bases unmatched. Looked up from germline, CDR1 is LGHNA and CDR2 is YSLEER. DNA of the CDR3: TGCGCCAGCAGCCCAACCGGGCTAGCGGGGGGGTACGAGCAGTACTTC. This translates into CASSPTGLAGGYEQYF.

The genes are TRBV21-1 and TRBJ2-3; TRBD2, the D gene given by the table, was not confirmed from the DNA. TRBV21-1 is labeled a pseudogene. CDR3 size: 19 residues. CDR3 DNA sequence: TGTGCCAGCACCCCACCAGGGACTAGCGGGGGGCTCAGCACAGATACGCAGTATTTT. Protein product: CASTPPGTSGGLSTDTQYF.

The chain combines TRBV5-1 with TRBJ1-1; D might be TRBD1 (5 bases). V lost 0 bases and J lost 3, with 9 bases in between. Germline V gene lookup returns CDR1 SGHRS and CDR2 YFSETQ. The CDR3 is 14 amino acids. CDR3 residues: CASSLEEGDTEAFF. The CDR3 DNA follows: TGCGCCAGCAGCTTGGAAGAAGGGGACACTGAAGCTTTCTTT. The full variable domain, rest sourced from reference TRBV5-1 and TRBJ1-1, is KAGVTQTPRYLIKTRGQQVTLSCSPISGHRSVSWYQQTPGQGLQFLFEYFSETQRNKGNFPGRFSGRQFSNSRSEMNVSTLELGDSALYLCASSLEEGDTEAFFGQGTRLTVV.

The chain has TRBV6-6 and TRBJ1-1; D ambiguous. Germline CDR1 reads MNHNY; CDR2 reads SVGAGI (reference sequence). CDR3 length: 13 amino acids. The ends were cut back, 6 bases at V and 1 base at J, with 9 bases in the middle. The DNA of the CDR3 is TGTGCCAGCAGCCCCGGGGAGAACACTGAAGCTTTCTTT. Encoded protein: CASSPGENTEAFF.

The rearrangement uses TRBV7-9 and TRBJ1-5, with TRBD1 matching over 7 bases. Germline assignment: CDR1 SEHNR and CDR2 FQNEAQ (reference sequence). V lost 5 bases and J lost 2; bases outside the gene matches: 9. The CDR3 spans 16 residues. The DNA for the CDR3 is TGTGCCAGCAGCCAAGGGGGCCCCGGGGGCAATCAGCCCCAGCATTTT. Translated, it gives CASSQGGPGGNQPQHF.

This sequence joins TRBV29-1 and TRBJ1-2, with 8 bases that match TRBD1. The ends lost 2 bases at V and 3 bases at J; junction bases unmatched: 5. Per germline, CDR1 SQVTM and CDR2 ANQGSEA. The CDR3 contains 14 residues. CDR3 in amino acids: CSVEPETGDYGYTF. For the CDR3, the DNA is TGCAGCGTTGAACCCGAGACAGGGGACTATGGCTACACCTTC.

The rearrangement links TRBV7-9 to TRBJ2-1; the D gene is possibly TRBD1 (6 bases). The CDR3 runs 15 residues. V was trimmed by 2 bases and J by 7 bases, leaving 15 bases between them. Germline CDR1 is SEHNR and CDR2 is FQNEAQ (reference sequence). CDR3 in amino acids: CASSLSVADRNEQFF. The CDR3 DNA follows: TGTGCCAGCAGCTTAAGTGTGGCAGACAGGAATGAGCAGTTCTTC.

This clone was detected only a few times. The gene calls are TRBV6-5 and TRBJ1-2, with D tentatively TRBD1 (5 bases). The ends were cut back, 6 bases at V and 2 bases at J, with 13 bases in the middle. The germline V gene has CDR1 MNHEY and CDR2 SVGAGI. This CDR3 spans 14 amino acids. This CDR3 is CASSPSAGNYGYTF. The CDR3 DNA sequence: TGTGCCAGCAGCCCTTCTGCAGGGAACTATGGCTACACCTTC.

The chain carries TRBV7-8 and TRBJ2-2; D gene unclear. The germline V gene encodes CDR1 SGHVS and CDR2 FQNEAQ. This CDR3 comprises 14 residues. V lost 5 bases, J lost 2 bases, and 9 bases lay in between. The CDR3: CASSRYSNTGELFF. CDR3 nucleotides: TGTGCCAGCAGCCGCTACAGTAACACCGGGGAGCTGTTTTTT.

This chain uses TRBV7-3 with TRBJ1-5; D uncertain. The length of the CDR3 is 13 residues. The V and J ends lost 3 bases and 4 bases respectively, with 7 bases between them. Germline-derived CDR1 and CDR2 are SGHTA and FQGTGA. CDR3 amino acids: CASSFGVNQPQHF. The CDR3 DNA reads as TGTGCCAGCAGCTTCGGGGTGAATCAGCCCCAGCATTTT.

The chain combines TRBV19 with TRBJ2-7; D might be TRBD1 (5 bases). In germline, CDR1 is LNHDA, CDR2 SQIVND (reference sequence). The CDR3 covers 12 residues. V lost 4 bases and J 3 bases, leaving 7 bases between the germline ends. CDR3 in amino acids: CASSTDNYEQYF. CDR3 coding DNA: TGTGCCAGTAGTACGGACAACTACGAGCAGTACTTC.

This clone was recorded a few times. The chain couples TRBV21-1 to TRBJ2-4; the table's D call TRBD2 went unverified against the DNA. TRBV21-1 is designated a pseudogene. The CDR3 covers 14 residues. As DNA, the CDR3 is TGTGCCAGCAGCACCCTCCAGGAGGGAAACATTCAGTACTTC. Amino acids: CASSTLQEGNIQYF.

This clone was seen once. This chain links TRBV9 with TRBJ2-1; possibly TRBD1 for D (6 bases). CDR1 is SGDLS, CDR2 YYNGEE, per germline. CDR3 length: 16 residues. The V gene lost 4 bases and the J gene lost 6 bases, with 20 bases spanning the gap. CDR3 sequence reads: CASSLDRLKESNEQFF. The CDR3 DNA reads as TGTGCCAGCAGCCTAGACAGGCTGAAAGAAAGCAATGAGCAGTTCTTC.

The rearrangement uses TRBV30 and TRBJ2-7, with no clear D. In germline, CDR1 is GTSNPN, CDR2 SVGIG (reference sequence). The germline V and J ends were trimmed by 2 bases and 6 bases, with 11 bases remaining between them. The CDR3 is 12 amino acids. The CDR3 DNA is TGTGCCTGGAGTCCCAGTGGTTTCGAGCAGTACTTC. Encoded protein: CAWSPSGFEQYF. Combining the CDR3 with reference TRBV30 and TRBJ2-7 gives the whole variable domain SQTIHQWPATLVQPVGSPLSLECTVEGTSNPNLYWYRQAAGRGLQLLFYSVGIGQISSEVPQNLSASRPQDRQFILSSKKLLLSDSGFYLCAWSPSGFEQYFGPGTRLTVT.

The chain joins TRBV27 to TRBJ2-5; 8 bases match TRBD1. V was pared by 0 bases and J by 7 bases, with 4 bases of the junction left unmatched. CDR3 length: 14 amino acids. CDR1 and CDR2 (germline): MNHEY, SMNVEV (reference sequence). The CDR3 region is CASSLSAGQVTQYF. CDR3 nucleotides: TGTGCCAGCAGTTTATCGGCGGGACAGGTGACCCAGTACTTC.